The clone carrying this T cell receptor (beta chain) appeared many times. This sample is drawn from a study of molecular identifiers for immune sequencing clone quantification. Study-level information: The replicates split RNA from about 20,000 or 100,000 naive CD8 cells five ways and sequenced four.

TCRdb processed the PCR reads anew with MiXCR; each CDR3 protein has one entry. The sample has hundreds of thousands of distinct CDR3 sequences; roughly 23% are singletons. The CDR3 sequence is 12 residues long. V dropped 1 base and J dropped 4; count of bases not matched to a gene: 0. Germline CDR1 is GTSNPN and CDR2 is SVGIG (reference sequence). V gene TRBV30 combines with J gene TRBJ1-1; 7 bases align to TRBD1. This TCR derives from a human donor in good health. Some libraries in this study had Jurkat cell RNA spiked in. The sample taken for sequencing was naive CD8+ T cells from blood, with Jurkat cell RNA spiked in. Described subset: FACS-sorted CD8+CD4-CCR7+CD45RA+ naive T cells. Written as DNA, the CDR3 is TGTGCCTGGAGTGACAGGGGCACTGAAGCTTTCTTT. Its translation: CAWSDRGTEAFF.